A single sample is the source of the 10 T cell receptor beta chains below, sequenced in a study of identical twins. One entry per CDR3 protein results from TCRdb running MiXCR on the 5' RACE reads. The sample has approximately 590,000 distinct CDR3 sequences, nearly 10% seen once. In addition, the sample was reused for a study of yellow fever vaccine responses in identical twins.

Sequencing was done on a sample of PBMCs. All receptors derive from a woman between 18 and 29 years old in good health.

The CDR3 protein is CASSEGLAGGVLTDTQYF. CDR3 bases: TGTGCCAGCAGTGAGGGCCTAGCGGGGGGGGTACTCACAGATACGCAGTATTTT. J is TRBJ2-3 and V is TRBV27, with 12 nucleotides matching TRBD2. J gave up 2 bases and V 5 bases, and 11 bases lay outside the gene matches. The V gene's germline CDR1 is MNHEY and CDR2 SMNVEV (reference sequence). The CDR3 has 18 residues.

This clonotype has at least ten counts. V usage is TRBV12-3 or TRBV12-4 and J usage is TRBJ2-3; 9 bases align to TRBD2. With V trimmed by 6 bases and J by 8 bases, 12 bases remained unmatched. CDR3 size: 15 residues. The CDR3 loop reads CASRPNSGSLSTQYF. CDR3 nucleotides: TGTGCCAGCAGACCAAATAGCGGGAGTCTTAGTACGCAGTATTTT.

This clonotype was recorded at least ten times. One junction end does not reproduce the germline sequence, and a read error may be involved. The chain uses TRBV4-3 and TRBJ2-2; D not certain. Germline values: CDR1 LGHNA, CDR2 YSLEER. The length of the CDR3 is 13 residues. The CDR3 region is CASSQDSAGELFF. The CDR3 DNA sequence: TGCGCCAGCAGCCAAGATTCGGCCGGAGAGCTGTTTTTT.

This clonotype was picked up many times. Here the CDR3 reads CASRPDRKTYNEQFF. The CDR3 DNA follows: TGTGCCAGCAGACCGGACAGAAAGACCTACAATGAGCAGTTCTTC. The chain recombines TRBV6-2 or TRBV6-3 with TRBJ2-1; maybe TRBD1 (6 bases). Trimming cost V 6 bases and J 2 bases, with 14 bases left between them. Germline V gene sequence: CDR1 MNHEY, CDR2 SVGEGT. The CDR3 has 15 amino acids.

The chain uses TRBV2 and TRBJ2-1; 7 nucleotides line up with TRBD2. The CDR3 is 13 amino acids. With 5 bases clipped from V and 10 bases from J, the junction kept 8 bases outside the gene matches. The germline V gene has CDR1 SNHLY and CDR2 FYNNEI. CDR3 amino acids: CASSPTSSGEQFF. The CDR3 coding sequence is TGTGCCAGCAGTCCAACTTCTAGCGGCGAGCAGTTCTTC.

This clonotype was observed at least ten times. This chain links TRBV9 with TRBJ2-2; possibly TRBD1 for D (5 bases). The CDR3 spans 15 residues. The germline V gene encodes CDR1 SGDLS and CDR2 YYNGEE. V dropped 0 bases and J dropped 4 bases, with 10 bases sitting between them. The CDR3 coding sequence is TGTGCCAGCAGCGTAGCAGGCAGGGCCACCGGGGAGCTGTTTTTT. Amino acids: CASSVAGRATGELFF.

This clonotype has ten or more counts. V usage is TRBV4-2 and J usage is TRBJ2-5, with D possibly being TRBD2 (5 bases). Germline V gives CDR1 LGHNA, CDR2 YNFKEQ. The CDR3 spans 16 residues. Trimming left V 0 bases short and J 5 bases short, with 16 bases between. The CDR3 reads CASSQDLFGGIETQYF. The CDR3 coding sequence is TGTGCCAGCAGCCAAGATTTATTCGGAGGAATTGAGACCCAGTACTTC.

This clonotype was detected only a few times. V and J are TRBV18 and TRBJ2-7; D assignment may be TRBD1 or TRBD2 (6 bases each). This CDR3 spans 14 amino acids. Germline V CDR1 and CDR2: KGHSH, LQKENI. V was clipped by 3 bases and J by 3 bases, with 12 bases between them. The CDR3 reads CASSPRDNFYEQYF. Written as DNA, the CDR3 is TGTGCCAGCTCACCGCGGGACAACTTCTACGAGCAGTACTTC.

This clonotype showed up many times. The chain has TRBV15 and TRBJ1-2; D is possibly TRBD1 (6 bases). The CDR3 sequence is 15 residues long. Germline V gene lookup returns CDR1 LNHNV and CDR2 YYDKDF (reference sequence). V lost 1 base and J lost 12, with 21 bases in between. The CDR3, as DNA: TGTGCCACCAGCAGAGCCAAGAACGGGGGCGCGGTCCACACCTTC. It yields the protein CATSRAKNGGAVHTF.

This clonotype was found many times. CDR3 DNA sequence: TGCAGTGCTAGAGATCTAGCCGGGGAGCTGTTTTTT. This encodes CSARDLAGELFF. The chain recombines TRBV20-1 with TRBJ2-2; D remains ambiguous. Trimming removed 0 bases from V and 6 bases from J, with 5 bases in between. The germline V gene encodes CDR1 DFQATT and CDR2 SNEGSKA (reference sequence). This CDR3 has 12 residues.